The 27 T cell receptor beta chains below come from one sample, sequenced in a study of control samples from healthy donors and cancer patients. TCRdb's copy holds only in-frame clones and misses some; the assay was immunoSEQ multiplex PCR. Of around 68,000 clones listed, 84% are singletons. The sequenced sample consisted of blood. The receptors shown here come from a man between 45 and 60 years old in good health.

Here the CDR3 DNA reads TGTGCCAGCAGCGACTACAATGAGCAGTTCTTC. This encodes CASSDYNEQFF. The genes are TRBV5-6 and TRBJ2-1; D not certain. Trimming cost V 4 bases and J 3 bases, with 2 bases left between them. CDR3 size: 11 residues. From germline, CDR1 is SGHDT and CDR2 YYEEEE.

The V call is TRBV7-9, the J call TRBJ2-5, with 8 nucleotides matching TRBD1. Germline trimming cut 5 bases from V and 2 bases from J; bases unmatched to any gene: 7. Looked up from germline, CDR1 is SEHNR and CDR2 is FQNEAQ (reference sequence). The CDR3 is 15 amino acids. As DNA, the CDR3 is TGTGCCAGCAGCGGGGGACAGGCCGCGCAAGAGACCCAGTACTTC. Its protein product is CASSGGQAAQETQYF.

This chain connects TRBV4-1 to TRBJ2-5; 10 bases are shared with TRBD2. The CDR3 length is 15 residues. Trimming at V came to 3 bases and at J to 2 bases, leaving 3 bases not matched to a gene. Per germline, CDR1 MGHRA and CDR2 YSYEKL. CDR3 DNA sequence: TGCGCCAGCAGCCAGTCGGGACTAGCGCAAGAGACCCAGTACTTC. Translating gives CASSQSGLAQETQYF.

J is TRBJ1-2 and V is TRBV5-4, with D perhaps TRBD1 (5 bases). The ends were cut back, 1 base at V and 4 bases at J, with 11 bases in the middle. CDR1 is SGHNT, CDR2 YYREEE, per germline (reference sequence). The CDR3 has 14 amino acids. The CDR3 spells CASSLRQGPYGYTF. CDR3 bases: TGTGCCAGCAGCTTGAGGCAGGGCCCCTATGGCTACACCTTC. Full variable domain (missing parts from reference TRBV5-4 and TRBJ1-2): ETGVTQSPTHLIKTRGQQVTLRCSSQSGHNTVSWYQQALGQGPQFIFQYYREEENGRGNFPPRFSGLQFPNYSSELNVNALELDDSALYLCASSLRQGPYGYTFGSGTRLTVV.

The V gene is TRBV29-1, the J gene TRBJ1-1; no firm D call. From germline, CDR1 is SQVTM and CDR2 ANQGSEA. CDR3 size: 13 residues. Trimming cost V 4 bases and J 5 bases, with 14 bases left between them. The CDR3 is CSVARGWVTEAFF. CDR3 coding DNA: TGCAGCGTTGCGCGGGGATGGGTGACTGAAGCTTTCTTT.

The V call is TRBV3-1 (or the pseudogene TRBV3-2), the J call TRBJ1-5; weak D call: TRBD1 (5 bases). Trimming stripped 10 bases from V and 6 bases from J, with 19 bases between. This CDR3 is 14 amino acids long. Germline assignment: CDR1 LGHDT and CDR2 YNNKEL (reference sequence). This CDR3 reads CATGGTELSQPQHF. The DNA of the CDR3 is TGTGCCACCGGTGGGACGGAACTAAGTCAGCCCCAGCATTTT.

The chain uses TRBV28 and TRBJ1-5; TRBD1 matches at 10 bases. The germline V gene encodes CDR1 MDHEN and CDR2 SYDVKM. The CDR3 spans 15 residues. J was trimmed by 6 bases and V by 2 bases; bases with no gene match: 4. DNA of the CDR3: TGTGCCAGCAGTTTAGGGACAGGGGCGAGTCAGCCCCAGCATTTT. Amino acids: CASSLGTGASQPQHF. Drawing the rest from reference TRBV28 and TRBJ1-5, the complete variable domain is DVKVTQSSRYLVKRTGEKVFLECVQDMDHENMFWYRQDPGLGLRLIYFSYDVKMKEKGDIPEGYSVSREKKERFSLILESASTNQTSMYLCASSLGTGASQPQHFGDGTRLSIL.

This clone was counted once. The chain joins TRBV25-1 to TRBJ1-4, with a tentative D call TRBD1 (5 bases). CDR3 size: 14 residues. Trimming removed 2 bases at V and 7 bases at J, with 11 bases between. Germline values: CDR1 MGHDK, CDR2 SYGVNS. DNA for the CDR3: TGTGCCAGCAGTGAAGGGGCCCTCCGTGAAAAACTGTTTTTT. Protein sequence: CASSEGALREKLFF.

The V and J genes are TRBV7-2 and TRBJ2-7; 12 bases are a match to TRBD2. V trimming: 1 base; J trimming: 3 bases; junction bases outside the gene matches: 13. The CDR3 covers 19 residues. Looked up from germline, CDR1 is SGHTA and CDR2 is FQGNSA. CDR3 in DNA: TGTGCCAGCAGCTTAGAGCTAGCGGGAGGGCCAAGTTCTTACTACGAGCAGTACTTC. The encoded protein is CASSLELAGGPSSYYEQYF.

CDR3 coding DNA: TGTGCCAGCAGCGGGACCTCGGTGGTGGAGACCCAGTACTTC. Translated: CASSGTSVVETQYF. The chain links TRBV2 to TRBJ2-5; the D gene could be TRBD1 or TRBD2 (5 bases each). V lost 6 bases and J 5 bases, leaving 16 bases between the germline ends. This CDR3 has 14 residues. Looked up from germline, CDR1 is SNHLY and CDR2 is FYNNEI.

The rearrangement uses TRBV2 and TRBJ1-1; TRBD1 is a possible D gene (5 bases). Germline loops: CDR1 SNHLY, CDR2 FYNNEI. V was shortened by 8 bases and J by 0 bases, with 10 bases between the two germline ends. The CDR3 extends over 13 amino acids. Written as DNA, the CDR3 is TGTGCCAGCGGGACCGAAATGAACACTGAAGCTTTCTTT. It specifies CASGTEMNTEAFF.

This chain links TRBV15 with TRBJ1-1; TRBD1 might be the D (6 bases). The germline gives CDR1 LNHNV, CDR2 YYDKDF (reference sequence). V shed 2 bases and J shed 6 bases, with 13 bases lying between them. The CDR3 sequence is 14 residues long. The chain's CDR3 is CATSRRTGYAEAFF. The CDR3 DNA reads TGTGCCACCAGCAGAAGAACAGGGTACGCTGAAGCTTTCTTT.

The chain has TRBV20-1 and TRBJ2-4; D not certain. With 6 bases removed from V and 4 bases from J, the gap between germline ends came to 7 bases. The germline gives CDR1 DFQATT, CDR2 SNEGSKA (reference sequence). The CDR3 loop spans 11 amino acids. The CDR3 region is CSAGRKNIQYF. The CDR3 bases are TGCAGTGCAGGCCGGAAAAACATTCAGTACTTC.

V gene TRBV28 combines with J gene TRBJ1-5; the D gene is possibly TRBD1 (6 bases). The CDR3 runs to 14 residues. V lost 10 bases, J lost 5 bases, and 18 bases lay in between. Germline CDR1 reads MDHEN; CDR2 reads SYDVKM. The CDR3 loop is CATRTAFNYQPQHF. In DNA form, the CDR3 reads TGTGCCACCAGGACAGCGTTTAACTATCAGCCCCAGCATTTT.

The chain links TRBV30 to TRBJ1-2; TRBD1 matches at 10 bases. Germline V gene sequence: CDR1 GTSNPN, CDR2 SVGIG (reference sequence). J was trimmed by 5 bases and V by 0 bases; bases with no gene match: 9. This CDR3 has 16 amino acids. CDR3 sequence: CAWSVISGTGDYGYTF. The CDR3 region has the DNA TGTGCCTGGAGTGTTATCTCCGGGACAGGGGATTATGGCTACACCTTC.

The rearrangement links TRBV4-1 to TRBJ2-3; D is ambiguous. Germline CDR1 is MGHRA and CDR2 is YSYEKL. This CDR3 is built from 14 residues. The germline V and J ends were trimmed by 0 bases and 1 base, with 5 bases remaining between them. As DNA, the CDR3 is TGCGCCAGCAGCCAAGATCTACGCACAGATACGCAGTATTTT. Its translation is CASSQDLRTDTQYF.

The J gene is TRBJ2-1, the V gene TRBV7-2; weak D call: TRBD1 (6 bases). Germline CDR1 and CDR2: SGHTA and FQGNSA. The CDR3 loop spans 14 amino acids. V lost 1 base and J lost 9, with 13 bases in between. The CDR3 sequence: CASSLVREGGEQFF. DNA for the CDR3: TGTGCCAGCAGCTTAGTTCGGGAAGGGGGTGAGCAGTTCTTC. Filled out from reference TRBV7-2 and TRBJ2-1, the complete variable domain reads GAGVSQSPSNKVTEKGKDVELRCDPISGHTALYWYRQSLGQGLEFLIYFQGNSAPDKSGLPSDRFSAERTGGSVSTLTIQRTQQEDSAVYLCASSLVREGGEQFFGPGTRLTVL.

The chain links TRBV21-1 to TRBJ2-2; no check of the table's D call, TRBD2, against the DNA was made. TRBV21-1 counts as a pseudogene. The CDR3 covers 18 residues. The CDR3 spells CASSKVGGLADNTGELFF. In DNA, the CDR3 is TGTGCCAGCAGCAAAGTGGGGGGACTAGCGGATAACACCGGGGAGCTGTTTTTT.

This sequence joins TRBV5-1 and TRBJ1-1; D gene ambiguous. This CDR3 comprises 15 residues. Trimming removed 0 bases at V and 2 bases at J, with 11 bases between. Germline loops: CDR1 SGHRS, CDR2 YFSETQ. The CDR3 nucleotides are TGCGCCAGCAGCTTGGGTCACGGAACAAACACTGAAGCTTTCTTT. Translation gives CASSLGHGTNTEAFF.

The genes are TRBV5-4 and TRBJ1-1; D not resolved. This CDR3 region has 14 residues. The germline V gene has CDR1 SGHNT and CDR2 YYREEE (reference sequence). The V and J ends lost 0 bases and 1 base respectively, with 7 bases between them. CDR3 in amino acids: CASSLARANTEAFF. The CDR3, as DNA: TGTGCCAGCAGCTTGGCCAGAGCGAACACTGAAGCTTTCTTT.

The rearrangement uses TRBV15 and TRBJ2-2; no clear D gene. Trimming pared 3 bases from V and 2 bases from J, leaving 4 bases between. The CDR3 spans 13 residues. Germline-derived CDR1 and CDR2 are LNHNV and YYDKDF (reference sequence). The CDR3 coding sequence is TGTGCCACCAGCAGTCCAAACACCGGGGAGCTGTTTTTT. Translated: CATSSPNTGELFF.

This chain joins TRBV6-2 or TRBV6-3 and TRBJ2-3, with 14 positions matching TRBD2. Unmatched junction bases numbered 13, after V lost 4 bases and J lost 4 bases. There are 19 residues in the CDR3. Germline lookup yields CDR1 MNHEY and CDR2 SVGEGT. CDR3 DNA: TGTGCCAGCAGTTCCCGACTAGCGGGAGGGCCGACCCGCGCAGATACGCAGTATTTT. It is translated as CASSSRLAGGPTRADTQYF.

The V and J genes are TRBV18 and TRBJ1-2; D is undetermined. The V and J ends lost 2 bases and 3 bases respectively, with 7 bases between them. This CDR3 has 13 residues. Germline V gene lookup returns CDR1 KGHSH and CDR2 LQKENI. CDR3 region: CASSPNGYYGYTF. CDR3 sequence (DNA): TGTGCCAGCTCACCAAACGGGTACTATGGCTACACCTTC.

This clone was found once. This chain links TRBV11-2 with TRBJ1-3, with D tentatively TRBD1 (5 bases). In germline, CDR1 is SGHAT, CDR2 FQNNGV. Trimming removed 4 bases at V and 0 bases at J, with 16 bases between. This CDR3 comprises 17 residues. The CDR3 nucleotides read TGTGCCAGCAGCTCTAGGGGAAGGGGCTACTCTGGAAACACCATATATTTT. Encoded protein: CASSSRGRGYSGNTIYF.

The rearrangement joins TRBV6-6 to TRBJ1-1, with 9 bases fitting TRBD1. Germline V CDR1 and CDR2: MNHNY, SVGAGI (reference sequence). V dropped 9 bases and J dropped 5; count of bases not matched to a gene: 7. CDR3 length: 13 residues. As DNA, the CDR3 is TGTGCCAGTAACCGGGACAGGGATACTGAAGCTTTCTTT. This translates into CASNRDRDTEAFF.

V usage is TRBV13 and J usage is TRBJ1-1; possibly TRBD1 for D (5 bases). Deletions cut 6 bases from V and 0 bases from J, with 8 bases between. Germline loops: CDR1 PRHDT, CDR2 FYEKMQ (reference sequence). This CDR3 contains 13 residues. The CDR3 sequence is CASSFRVNTEAFF. CDR3 coding DNA: TGTGCCAGCAGTTTCAGGGTGAACACTGAAGCTTTCTTT.

The V and J genes are TRBV28 and TRBJ2-7, with 7 bases aligning to TRBD1. Germline assignment: CDR1 MDHEN and CDR2 SYDVKM. CDR3 length: 16 amino acids. The ends lost 4 bases at V and 3 bases at J; junction bases unmatched: 12. The DNA of the CDR3 is TGTGCCAGCAGTTCCACCTCAGGGGGAGTTATCTACGAGCAGTACTTC. It encodes CASSSTSGGVIYEQYF.